Each of the 18 T cell receptor beta chains below was sequenced from the same sample in a study of T cell repertoires in cytomegalovirus infection. MiXCR was run by TCRdb on the reads, yielding one entry per CDR3 protein. Altogether roughly 310,000 distinct CDR3 sequences are present, roughly 17% being singletons, with the ten largest covering 9.5% to 15%. Sequencing was performed on PBMCs. The receptors originated from a human donor in good health (CMV status not recorded). Some clones in this sample may be carry-over from other donors' samples.

The V call is TRBV18, the J call TRBJ1-6, with D hard to call. This CDR3 is 13 amino acids long. Trimming took off 5 bases at V and 7 bases at J, with 9 bases between the two ends. CDR1 is KGHSH, CDR2 LQKENI, per germline. CDR3 nucleotide sequence: TGTGCCAGCTCAACGGACTCAAATTCACCCCTCCACTTT. Residues: CASSTDSNSPLHF.

The chain is built from TRBV20-1 and TRBJ1-1; D uncertain. The V gene lost 6 bases and the J gene lost 1 base, with 15 bases spanning the gap. Per germline, CDR1 DFQATT and CDR2 SNEGSKA (reference sequence). The CDR3 loop spans 14 amino acids. As DNA, the CDR3 is TGCAGTGCCCGGTGGAGTACACCGAACACTGAAGCTTTCTTT. Its protein product is CSARWSTPNTEAFF.

The chain has TRBV7-2 and TRBJ1-4; tentative D call: TRBD1 (6 bases). The CDR3 length is 19 residues. V lost 0 bases to trimming and J lost 0 bases, with 17 bases between them. CDR1 is SGHTA, CDR2 FQGNSA, per germline. The CDR3 nucleotides read TGTGCCAGCAGCTTAGCGTTAGGGGACACCTATGCAACTAATGAAAAACTGTTTTTT. Its protein is CASSLALGDTYATNEKLFF.

The gene calls are TRBV25-1 and TRBJ2-3, with a tentative D call TRBD1 (6 bases). The CDR3 consists of 13 residues. Trimming shortened V by 4 bases and J by 6 bases, and 11 bases separated the two germline ends. Per germline, CDR1 MGHDK and CDR2 SYGVNS. The CDR3: CASSGTVRDTQYF. The CDR3 bases are TGTGCCAGCAGTGGGACAGTACGCGATACGCAGTATTTT.

The chain employs TRBV24-1 and TRBJ2-2; the D gene is possibly TRBD1 (6 bases). V was shortened by 5 bases and J by 5 bases, with 14 bases between the two germline ends. The CDR3 contains 15 residues. Germline loops: CDR1 KGHDR, CDR2 SFDVKD. The chain's CDR3 is CATSGQAPETGELFF. The CDR3 DNA sequence: TGTGCCACCAGTGGACAGGCACCGGAGACCGGGGAGCTGTTTTTT.

This clonotype was seen only a few times. This rearrangement joins TRBV18 to TRBJ1-1, with D perhaps matching TRBD1 (5 bases). CDR3 length: 14 amino acids. Germline V gives CDR1 KGHSH, CDR2 LQKENI. Trimming removed 0 bases at V and 7 bases at J, with 12 bases between. The CDR3 DNA sequence: TGTGCCAGCTCACCACCCCAGGGATGGAGTGAAGCTTTCTTT. It specifies CASSPPQGWSEAFF. Filled out from reference TRBV18 and TRBJ1-1, the complete variable domain reads NAGVMQNPRHLVRRRGQEARLRCSPMKGHSHVYWYRQLPEEGLKFMVYLQKENIIDESGMPKERFSAEFPKEGPSILRIQQVVRGDSAAYFCASSPPQGWSEAFFGQGTRLTVV.

This clonotype was seen a few times. This chain uses TRBV6-1 with TRBJ2-1; D possibly uses TRBD1 or TRBD2 (5 bases each). Germline CDR1 reads MNHNS; CDR2 reads SASEGT. This CDR3 comprises 14 residues. V was shortened by 7 bases and J by 6 bases, with 16 bases between the two germline ends. CDR3: CASNRDLAFNEQFF. In nucleotides, the CDR3 is TGTGCCAGCAACCGGGACCTAGCTTTCAATGAGCAGTTCTTC.

The genes are TRBV19 and TRBJ2-7, with D uncertain. Trimming cost V 1 base and J 2 bases, with 12 bases left between them. Germline V gene sequence: CDR1 LNHDA, CDR2 SQIVND (reference sequence). The CDR3 is 15 residues long. The CDR3, as DNA: TGTGCCAGTAGTATAGGGGGTGACCCTCCCTACGAGCAGTACTTC. Protein sequence: CASSIGGDPPYEQYF.

The chain couples TRBV20-1 to TRBJ1-2; D is perhaps TRBD1 (5 bases). The CDR3 has 11 residues. The germline CDR1 and CDR2 sequences are DFQATT and SNEGSKA (reference sequence). Trimming left V 3 bases short and J 11 bases short, with 13 bases between. The CDR3 DNA sequence: TGCAGTGCTAGTTGGGGCGGTGTGTACACCTTC. It is translated as CSASWGGVYTF.

The chain uses TRBV5-1 and TRBJ2-3; a possible D gene is TRBD2 (5 bases). Germline loops: CDR1 SGHRS, CDR2 YFSETQ. Trimming shortened V by 6 bases and J by 3 bases, and 11 bases separated the two germline ends. This CDR3 is built from 13 residues. Here the CDR3 DNA reads TGCGCCAGCATGCTTCGGGGAACAGATACGCAGTATTTT. Translating gives CASMLRGTDTQYF.

The V gene is TRBV20-1, the J gene TRBJ1-4, with 12 bases that match TRBD1. Germline CDR1 is DFQATT and CDR2 is SNEGSKA (reference sequence). The CDR3 sequence is 13 residues long. After removal of 6 bases from V and 8 bases from J, the junction contained 4 bases not matched to a gene. CDR3 residues: CSAGGTGGEKLFF. DNA of the CDR3: TGCAGTGCCGGGGGGACAGGGGGCGAAAAACTGTTTTTT.

The sample holds a few counts of this clonotype. V gene TRBV24-1 combines with J gene TRBJ2-3; D is uncertain. Germline CDR1 reads KGHDR; CDR2 reads SFDVKD. V gave up 4 bases and J gave up 2 bases, with 6 bases separating them. CDR3 length: 13 amino acids. The CDR3 sequence is CATSETPTDTQYF. The CDR3 region has the DNA TGTGCCACCAGTGAAACTCCCACAGATACGCAGTATTTT.

The chain combines TRBV4-3 with TRBJ1-2; D might be TRBD1 (5 bases). Germline values: CDR1 LGHNA, CDR2 YSLEER. The CDR3 contains 13 residues. V gave up 0 bases and J gave up 7 bases, with 9 bases separating them. Here the CDR3 DNA reads TGCGCCAGCAGCCAAGAGCGTAGGGGTGGCTACACCTTC. Protein: CASSQERRGGYTF.

This clonotype was detected many times. V and J are TRBV24-1 and TRBJ1-1, with 8 bases lining up with TRBD1. V gave up 5 bases and J gave up 1 base; unmatched junction bases: 5. Germline CDR1 reads KGHDR; CDR2 reads SFDVKD. This CDR3 region has 15 residues. The CDR3 here is CATSGSGTGNTEAFF. The CDR3 DNA follows: TGTGCCACCAGTGGCTCCGGGACAGGGAACACTGAAGCTTTCTTT.

J is TRBJ2-1 and V is TRBV18; 9 positions agree with TRBD2. The germline V gene has CDR1 KGHSH and CDR2 LQKENI. V lost 0 bases and J lost 2; bases outside the gene matches: 5. This CDR3 contains 17 residues. The CDR3 here is CASSPPPLAGAYNEQFF. CDR3 sequence (DNA): TGTGCCAGCTCACCACCCCCACTAGCGGGCGCCTACAATGAGCAGTTCTTC.

The table lists this clonotype with many counts. V usage is TRBV15 and J usage is TRBJ2-7; D is unclear. Germline V gene data show CDR1 as LNHNV and CDR2 as YYDKDF (reference sequence). CDR3 size: 15 residues. V was trimmed by 0 bases and J by 3 bases, leaving 12 bases between them. The CDR3 region has the DNA TGTGCCACCAGCAGAGATCCCTCGGCATACTACGAGCAGTACTTC. This codes for CATSRDPSAYYEQYF.

This clonotype was recorded once. V usage is TRBV15 and J usage is TRBJ2-5; no clear D gene. The germline gives CDR1 LNHNV, CDR2 YYDKDF (reference sequence). There are 11 residues in the CDR3. V lost 0 bases and J lost 4, with 0 bases in between. The DNA for the CDR3 is TGTGCCACCAGCAGAGAAGAGACCCAGTACTTC. Translating it yields CATSREETQYF.

Many counts were recorded for this clonotype. The chain carries TRBV12-3 or TRBV12-4 and TRBJ2-3; possibly TRBD2 for D (5 bases). The CDR3 runs to 13 residues. V gave up 5 bases and J gave up 7 bases, with 13 bases separating them. The CDR3 reads CASSPLPGNTQYF. CDR3 bases: TGTGCCAGCAGTCCCCTCCCGGGGAATACGCAGTATTTT.